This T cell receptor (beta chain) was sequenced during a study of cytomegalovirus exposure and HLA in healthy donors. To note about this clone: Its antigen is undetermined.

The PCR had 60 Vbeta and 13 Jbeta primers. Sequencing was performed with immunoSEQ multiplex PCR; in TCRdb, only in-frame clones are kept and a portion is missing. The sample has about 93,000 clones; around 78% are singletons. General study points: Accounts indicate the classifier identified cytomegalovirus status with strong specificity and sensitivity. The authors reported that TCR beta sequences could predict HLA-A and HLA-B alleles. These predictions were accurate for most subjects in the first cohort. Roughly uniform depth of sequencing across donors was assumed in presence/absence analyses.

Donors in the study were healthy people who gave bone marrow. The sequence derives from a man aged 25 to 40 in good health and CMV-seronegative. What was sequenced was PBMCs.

CDR3 coding DNA: TGTGCCAGCAGCCGCCAGGGGGCATATGGCTACACCTTC. It yields the protein CASSRQGAYGYTF. J is TRBJ1-2 and V is TRBV4-2, with 8 bases fitting TRBD1. Germline-derived CDR1 and CDR2 are LGHNA and YNFKEQ. CDR3 length equals 13 residues. V gave up 4 bases and J gave up 5 bases; unmatched junction bases: 3.